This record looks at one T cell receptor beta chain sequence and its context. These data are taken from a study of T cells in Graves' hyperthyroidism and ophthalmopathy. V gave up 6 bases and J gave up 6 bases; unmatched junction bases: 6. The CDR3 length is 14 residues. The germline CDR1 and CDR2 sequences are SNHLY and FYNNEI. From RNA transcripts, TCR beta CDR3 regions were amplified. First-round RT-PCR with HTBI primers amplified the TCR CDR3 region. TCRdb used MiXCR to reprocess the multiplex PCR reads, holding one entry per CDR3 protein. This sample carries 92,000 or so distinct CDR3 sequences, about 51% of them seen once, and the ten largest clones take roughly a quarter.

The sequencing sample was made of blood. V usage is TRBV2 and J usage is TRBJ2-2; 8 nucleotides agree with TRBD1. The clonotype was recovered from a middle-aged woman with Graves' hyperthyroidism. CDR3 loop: CASSRPGQAGELFF. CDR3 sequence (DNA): TGTGCCAGCAGCAGACCGGGACAGGCCGGGGAGCTGTTTTTT.